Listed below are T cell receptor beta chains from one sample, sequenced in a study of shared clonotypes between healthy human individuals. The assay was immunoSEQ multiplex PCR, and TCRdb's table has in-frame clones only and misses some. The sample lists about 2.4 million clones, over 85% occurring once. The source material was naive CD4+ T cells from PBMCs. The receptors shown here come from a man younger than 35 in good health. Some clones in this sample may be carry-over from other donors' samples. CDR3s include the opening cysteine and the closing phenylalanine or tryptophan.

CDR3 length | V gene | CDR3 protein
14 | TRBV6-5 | CASESGGGGTEAFF
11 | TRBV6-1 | CASDRNYGYTF
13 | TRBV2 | CASSEGMNQPQHF
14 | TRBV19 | CASSLTRSTGELFF
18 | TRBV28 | CASSSSSRDRGRIYGYTF
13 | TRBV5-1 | CASSFGQNNEQFF
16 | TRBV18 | CASSSRTGGAEAEAFF
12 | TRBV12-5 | CASVFHGGFRYF
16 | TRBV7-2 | CASSLGWDSTYNEQFF
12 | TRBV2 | CASSDRTDTQYF
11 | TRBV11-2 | CASSKGYGYTF
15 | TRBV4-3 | CASSLEGPGTGELFF
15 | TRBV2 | CASSVRAGEHEKLFF
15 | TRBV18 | CASSPPGGSANEQFF
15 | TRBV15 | CATSRRTGSLYEQYF
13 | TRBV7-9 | CASSLGMYSPLHF
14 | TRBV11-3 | CASSFGGSQETQYF
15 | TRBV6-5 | CASSLLGQGGYEQYF
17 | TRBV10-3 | CAIRDLAGGPTYNEQFF
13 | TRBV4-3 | CASSQQPNNEQFF
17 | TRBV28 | CASSPLRDRGRDEKLFF
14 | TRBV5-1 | CASSVPTPGDEQFF